These 15 T cell receptor beta chains were sequenced from one sample in a study of cytomegalovirus exposure and HLA in healthy donors. This table comes from immunoSEQ multiplex PCR, and its TCRdb copy is limited to in-frame clones, with some not included. Seen here are some 140,000 clones, roughly four fifths observed once, and the top ten hold 25% to 30%. The sequencing sample was made of PBMCs. These receptors were obtained from a man aged 25-40 years in good health and CMV-seropositive.

This clone was counted between two and nine times. The genes are TRBV6-1 and TRBJ1-2, with 7 bases matching TRBD1. The J segment lost 4 bases and the V segment lost 5 bases, leaving 4 bases of the junction unmatched. The CDR3 runs to 13 residues. Germline-derived CDR1 and CDR2 are MNHNS and SASEGT. CDR3 nucleotide sequence: TGTGCCAGCAGTACGGGACAGTTCTATGGCTACACCTTC. This translates into CASSTGQFYGYTF.

The chain links TRBV7-9 to TRBJ1-2; perhaps TRBD1 as D (6 bases). The CDR3 runs 15 residues. V was cut by 4 bases and J by 4 bases, with 16 bases left in between. Germline CDR1 SEHNR, CDR2 FQNEAQ (reference sequence). The DNA for the CDR3 is TGTGCCAGCAGCTCATCCATGGCACAGGGCTATGGCTACACCTTC. This translates into CASSSSMAQGYGYTF.

The chain combines TRBV29-1 with TRBJ2-1; TRBD1 might be the D (6 bases). V shed 1 base and J shed 5 bases, with 15 bases lying between them. CDR1 is SQVTM and CDR2 is ANQGSEA in the germline V gene. This CDR3 spans 15 amino acids. The CDR3 bases are TGCAGCGTTGAAGCCCCTAGGACAGAGAACAATGAGCAGTTCTTC. Its translation: CSVEAPRTENNEQFF.

The chain employs TRBV6-5 and TRBJ1-5; D is ambiguous. This CDR3 comprises 13 residues. The germline V gene has CDR1 MNHEY and CDR2 SVGAGI. Trimming shortened V by 1 base and J by 3 bases, and 4 bases separated the two germline ends. The CDR3: CASSYFINQPQHF. The CDR3 bases are TGTGCCAGCAGTTACTTCATCAATCAGCCCCAGCATTTT.

V usage is TRBV5-6 and J usage is TRBJ1-2; 9 nucleotides line up with TRBD1. The germline V gene encodes CDR1 SGHDT and CDR2 YYEEEE. The CDR3 covers 14 residues. Trimming cost V 7 bases and J 8 bases; bases outside gene matches: 12. CDR3 in amino acids: CASRPRDRESGYTF. CDR3 nucleotide sequence: TGTGCCAGCCGCCCCCGGGACAGGGAATCCGGCTACACCTTC.

This chain connects TRBV30 to TRBJ1-5, with D hard to call. This CDR3 is built from 13 residues. V was pared by 4 bases and J by 9 bases, with 16 bases between. The germline V gene has CDR1 GTSNPN and CDR2 SVGIG (reference sequence). CDR3 sequence (DNA): TGTGCCTGGACCCAAACGACTGAGGGGCCCCAGCATTTT. Translating it yields CAWTQTTEGPQHF.

V and J are TRBV7-2 and TRBJ1-4; TRBD1 matches at 9 bases. This CDR3 region has 16 residues. Trimming cost V 5 bases and J 10 bases; bases outside gene matches: 14. The germline V gene encodes CDR1 SGHTA and CDR2 FQGNSA. CDR3 in DNA: TGTGCCAGCAGCCTAGGGCCGGGACAGGGAACCGGAAAACTGTTTTTT. Translating gives CASSLGPGQGTGKLFF.

J is TRBJ2-2 and V is TRBV9, with 8 nucleotides matching TRBD2. The J segment lost 5 bases and the V segment lost 2 bases, leaving 8 bases of the junction unmatched. Germline V CDR1 and CDR2: SGDLS, YYNGEE. The CDR3 is 16 residues long. CDR3 in DNA: TGTGCCAGCAGCGTCACCGGGGGGGCACTGACCGGGGAGCTGTTTTTT. This encodes CASSVTGGALTGELFF.

This sequence joins TRBV4-3 and TRBJ1-2; TRBD1 is a possible D gene (5 bases). V lost 1 base and J lost 5, with 8 bases in between. CDR1 is LGHNA, CDR2 YSLEER, per germline. This CDR3 region has 13 residues. CDR3 in DNA: TGCGCCAGCAGCCAAGGACGGGGGTATGGCTACACCTTC. Translation: CASSQGRGYGYTF.

This chain joins TRBV28 and TRBJ1-2; 7 nucleotides align to TRBD1. Germline values: CDR1 MDHEN, CDR2 SYDVKM. V was clipped by 2 bases and J by 7 bases; unmatched bases: 10. The CDR3 covers 15 residues. CDR3 coding DNA: TGTGCCAGCAGTTTAAGACAGGGAGTGAGAGGTGGCTACACCTTC. Its translation: CASSLRQGVRGGYTF.

This chain joins TRBV6-1 and TRBJ2-7, with 11 nucleotides matching TRBD1. J lost 2 bases, V lost 1 base, and 1 base had no gene match. Germline assignment: CDR1 MNHNS and CDR2 SASEGT. The CDR3 loop spans 15 amino acids. The CDR3 sequence: CASSEGTGGAYEQYF. Here the CDR3 DNA reads TGTGCCAGCAGTGAAGGGACAGGGGGCGCCTACGAGCAGTACTTC.

The chain links TRBV7-3 to TRBJ2-5, with 8 bases fitting TRBD2. CDR1 is SGHTA, CDR2 FQGTGA, per germline. The CDR3 has 15 amino acids. V gave up 4 bases and J gave up 3 bases; unmatched junction bases: 7. The CDR3 DNA reads as TGTGCCAGCAGCTCCCCGGGACTAGGGGAAGAGACCCAGTACTTC. This codes for CASSSPGLGEETQYF.

There are a few counts of this clone. The chain links TRBV14 to TRBJ1-1; D may be TRBD1 (5 bases). This CDR3 contains 13 residues. Germline-derived CDR1 and CDR2 are SGHDN and FVKESK. V dropped 10 bases and J dropped 2 bases, with 14 bases sitting between them. The CDR3 loop is CATSWGVNTEAFF. CDR3 DNA sequence: TGTGCCACCTCTTGGGGGGTCAACACTGAAGCTTTCTTT.

The chain employs TRBV5-1 and TRBJ2-6; 11 bases fit TRBD1. With 4 bases clipped from V and 3 bases from J, the junction kept 3 bases outside the gene matches. Per the germline V gene, CDR1 is SGHRS and CDR2 is YFSETQ. The CDR3 contains 16 residues. CDR3 amino acids: CASSRTGGNGANVLTF. DNA for the CDR3: TGCGCCAGCAGCCGGACAGGGGGCAATGGGGCCAACGTCCTGACTTTC.

The chain employs TRBV7-8 and TRBJ2-7; 7 positions match TRBD1. CDR3 size: 14 residues. Germline CDR1 is SGHVS and CDR2 is FQNEAQ. J lost 6 bases, V lost 0 bases, and 5 bases had no gene match. The CDR3 DNA reads as TGTGCCAGCAGCTTAGCGATACAGGGGCGCGAGCAGTACTTC. It is translated as CASSLAIQGREQYF.